Each of the 10 T cell receptor beta chains below was sequenced from the same sample in a study of control samples from healthy donors and cancer patients. Sequenced by immunoSEQ multiplex PCR; TCRdb stores in-frame clones only, minus some. The sample shows about 140,000 clones, 80% to 90% of them seen only once. Sequences were obtained from blood. Receptors originate from a woman under 40 in good health.

The chain employs TRBV27 and TRBJ2-7; D gene ambiguous. V was trimmed by 7 bases and J by 2 bases, leaving 12 bases between them. Per the germline V gene, CDR1 is MNHEY and CDR2 is SMNVEV (reference sequence). The CDR3 is 13 amino acids. The CDR3 DNA sequence: TGTGCCAGCACCCACGTAGGGACCTACGAGCAGTACTTC. This sequence encodes CASTHVGTYEQYF.

The V gene is TRBV24-1, the J gene TRBJ2-5; D is possibly TRBD1 (6 bases). The CDR3 has 15 amino acids. Germline values: CDR1 KGHDR, CDR2 SFDVKD. V gave up 4 bases and J gave up 6 bases, with 17 bases separating them. CDR3 sequence: CATSEVFGGVKTQYF. In nucleotides, the CDR3 is TGTGCCACCAGTGAAGTGTTTGGGGGCGTTAAGACCCAGTACTTC.

The chain uses TRBV6-5 and TRBJ1-4; TRBD1 is a possible D gene (5 bases). Germline-derived CDR1 and CDR2 are MNHEY and SVGAGI. Trimming pared 0 bases from V and 8 bases from J, leaving 13 bases between. The length of the CDR3 is 15 residues. The DNA for the CDR3 is TGTGCCAGCAGTTACTCGAGGGGCTTATGGGAAAAACTGTTTTTT. It is translated as CASSYSRGLWEKLFF.

The chain joins TRBV5-6 to TRBJ1-1; the D is unclear. V lost 2 bases to trimming and J lost 1 base, with 12 bases between them. CDR3 length equals 15 residues. Germline-derived CDR1 and CDR2 are SGHDT and YYEEEE. The CDR3 sequence is CASSLMREWNTEAFF. The CDR3 DNA reads as TGTGCCAGCAGCTTAATGAGGGAGTGGAACACTGAAGCTTTCTTT. The full variable domain, rest sourced from reference TRBV5-6 and TRBJ1-1, is DAGVTQSPTHLIKTRGQQVTLRCSPKSGHDTVSWYQQALGQGPQFIFQYYEEEERQRGNFPDRFSGHQFPNYSSELNVNALLLGDSALYLCASSLMREWNTEAFFGQGTRLTVV.

The V and J genes are TRBV28 and TRBJ1-3; D remains ambiguous. Germline CDR1 reads MDHEN; CDR2 reads SYDVKM. The V and J ends lost 7 bases and 2 bases respectively, with 12 bases between them. The CDR3 totals 14 residues. The CDR3 nucleotides read TGTGCCAGCATGGGTGGGGTGGCTGGAAACACCATATATTTT. Translating it yields CASMGGVAGNTIYF.

The rearrangement joins TRBV29-1 to TRBJ1-1; D is possibly TRBD1 (5 bases). CDR1 and CDR2 (germline): SQVTM, ANQGSEA. This CDR3 spans 17 amino acids. V was cut by 2 bases and J by 1 base, with 20 bases left in between. The CDR3 DNA sequence: TGCAGCGTTGAACGTTCCGGGGGGGTCGTGGGGAACACTGAAGCTTTCTTT. Translation gives CSVERSGGVVGNTEAFF.

This clone was seen just once. The chain has TRBV6-4 and TRBJ1-1, with D hard to call. The V and J ends lost 2 bases and 4 bases respectively, with 11 bases between them. The V gene's germline CDR1 is MRHNA and CDR2 SNTAGT. CDR3 length equals 14 residues. The CDR3 DNA reads TGTGCCAGCAGTGACGGTTCGGGGATCACTGAAGCTTTCTTT. Translated: CASSDGSGITEAFF.

This clone has a single count. The same CDR3 can be traced to other DNA sequences in this sample. CDR3: CASSTGQGNYGYTF. The DNA for the CDR3 is TGTGCCAGTAGCACGGGACAGGGGAACTATGGCTACACCTTC. The rearrangement uses TRBV19 and TRBJ1-2; TRBD1 agrees at 10 bases. J gave up 2 bases and V 6 bases, and 3 bases lay outside the gene matches. The CDR3 spans 14 residues. Germline V gene sequence: CDR1 LNHDA, CDR2 SQIVND (reference sequence).

This clone was seen more than once but under ten times. The V gene is TRBV10-1, the J gene TRBJ2-7; TRBD1 is a possible D gene (6 bases). The CDR3 runs to 11 residues. The ends were cut back, 5 bases at V and 9 bases at J, with 11 bases in the middle. CDR1 and CDR2 (germline): WNHNN, SYGVQD (reference sequence). The CDR3 DNA reads as TGCGCCAGCAGTTCGCAGGGGATGCAGTACTTC. Its translation: CASSSQGMQYF.

The rearrangement uses TRBV28 and TRBJ2-5; 12 bases map to TRBD2. The CDR3 length is 18 residues. V lost 7 bases and J lost 3; bases outside the gene matches: 15. Germline CDR1 and CDR2: MDHEN and SYDVKM. The CDR3 sequence: CASTYSLAGGGTEETQYF. The CDR3, as DNA: TGTGCCAGCACTTACAGCCTAGCGGGAGGGGGTACGGAAGAGACCCAGTACTTC.